These 2 T cell receptor beta chains were sequenced from one sample in a study of follicular helper T cells after annual influenza vaccination. Produced via immunoSEQ multiplex PCR; TCRdb's table is partial and in-frame only. The repertoire consists of some 15,000 clones, with roughly 86% occurring once and the leading ten covering about 0.27%. As for time point: 2014-2015 season, pre-vaccination. Sequences were derived from CXCR5- memory CD4+ T cells sorted from blood, sampled on the day of influenza vaccination. Receptors originate from an adult who received the influenza vaccine.

V gene TRBV7-9 combines with J gene TRBJ1-6; the match to TRBD1 covers 7 bases. CDR3 length: 15 residues. The germline CDR1 and CDR2 sequences are SEHNR and FQNEAQ (reference sequence). The J segment lost 8 bases and the V segment lost 1 base, leaving 5 bases of the junction unmatched. CDR3 in amino acids: CASSLGDRVDSPLHF. The CDR3, as DNA: TGTGCCAGCAGCTTAGGAGACAGGGTTGATTCACCCCTCCACTTT.

The CDR3 nucleotides read TGTGCCAGCAGGTATAGGACAGGACAGTACAATGAGCAGTTCTTC. This translates into CASRYRTGQYNEQFF. The rearrangement links TRBV28 to TRBJ2-1, with 7 bases aligning to TRBD1. CDR3 length equals 15 residues. CDR1 is MDHEN, CDR2 SYDVKM, per germline. Trimming at V came to 6 bases and at J to 4 bases, leaving 9 bases not matched to a gene.